Below are 20 T cell receptor beta chains sequenced from a single sample in a study of T cell repertoires in cytomegalovirus infection. TCRdb re-derived calls from the reads in MiXCR, one entry per CDR3 protein. The profile shows roughly 990,000 distinct CDR3 sequences, around 32% of them singletons. These receptors have no known antigen. Sequencing used cultured CD8+ T cells from PBMCs, obtained from culture after CMV antigen stimulation. The receptors derive from a human donor in good health (CMV status not recorded). Some clones in this sample may be carry-over from other donors' samples.

This clonotype was detected many times. The gene calls are TRBV7-2 and TRBJ1-1; D uncertain. The CDR3 runs to 16 residues. The V end was cut by 1 base, the J end by 1 base, with 13 bases between. Per germline, CDR1 SGHTA and CDR2 FQGNSA. The CDR3 DNA reads as TGTGCCAGCAGCTTAGTGGAGCTCACTCCGAACACTGAAGCTTTCTTT. Its protein is CASSLVELTPNTEAFF.

In its sample, this clonotype was seen once. The chain couples TRBV5-8 to TRBJ2-7, with D perhaps matching TRBD1 (5 bases). The germline V gene has CDR1 SGHTS and CDR2 YDEGEE. The CDR3 runs to 15 residues. Trimming took off 0 bases at V and 3 bases at J, with 13 bases between the two ends. CDR3: CASSLVPGKIYEQYF. CDR3 nucleotide sequence: TGTGCCAGCAGCTTGGTCCCAGGGAAGATCTACGAGCAGTACTTC.

This clonotype was seen a few times. The V call is TRBV5-1, the J call TRBJ2-2, with 9 nucleotides matching TRBD1. V lost 7 bases, J lost 7 bases, and 8 bases stayed unmatched. CDR3 length: 14 amino acids. Germline values: CDR1 SGHRS, CDR2 YFSETQ. In DNA form, the CDR3 reads TGCGCCAGCTCCTGGGGACAGGGAATCGGGGAGCTGTTTTTT. This sequence encodes CASSWGQGIGELFF.

This clonotype was seen only a few times. The V call is TRBV7-9, the J call TRBJ2-5; tentatively, D is TRBD1 (5 bases). The CDR3 is 13 amino acids. Germline loops: CDR1 SEHNR, CDR2 FQNEAQ (reference sequence). V lost 6 bases to trimming and J lost 5 bases, with 13 bases between them. The DNA for the CDR3 is TGTGCCAGCAGTCCGGCCTCAGGGGAGACCCAGTACTTC. Translating gives CASSPASGETQYF. The full variable domain, its missing parts supplied by reference TRBV7-9 and TRBJ2-5, is DTGVSQNPRHKITKRGQNVTFRCDPISEHNRLYWYRQTLGQGPEFLTYFQNEAQLEKSRLLSDRFSAERPKGSFSTLEIQRTEQGDSAMYLCASSPASGETQYFGPGTRLLVL.

This rearrangement joins TRBV12-3 or TRBV12-4 to TRBJ1-1; tentative D call: TRBD1 (6 bases). CDR3 length equals 18 residues. V shed 6 bases and J shed 0 bases, with 23 bases lying between them. The CDR3 DNA reads TGTGCCAGCAGCTCTCAGACAGGCCCCTCAAATTTGAACACTGAAGCTTTCTTT. Translation gives CASSSQTGPSNLNTEAFF.

This chain uses TRBV7-2 with TRBJ2-2; TRBD2 aligns across 7 bases. With 4 bases clipped from V and 4 bases from J, the junction kept 15 bases outside the gene matches. The CDR3 is 18 amino acids. Germline V gives CDR1 SGHTA, CDR2 FQGNSA. The CDR3 loop is CASSSLILMTGGTGELFF. The DNA of the CDR3 is TGTGCCAGCAGCTCCCTGATATTGATGACGGGGGGCACCGGGGAGCTGTTTTTT. Variable domain in full (rest from reference TRBV7-2 and TRBJ2-2): GAGVSQSPSNKVTEKGKDVELRCDPISGHTALYWYRQSLGQGLEFLIYFQGNSAPDKSGLPSDRFSAERTGGSVSTLTIQRTQQEDSAVYLCASSSLILMTGGTGELFFGEGSRLTVL.

The CDR3: CASSLDSKTCYEQYV. Here the CDR3 DNA reads TGTGCCAGCAGCTTAGACAGTAAGACCTGCTACGAGCAGTACGTC. The chain links TRBV11-2 to TRBJ2-7; D is undetermined. CDR3 length: 15 residues. Germline V CDR1 and CDR2: SGHAT, FQNNGV. Trimming took off 0 bases at V and 3 bases at J, with 12 bases between the two ends.

The genes are TRBV18 and TRBJ1-4; D call uncertain. Per germline, CDR1 KGHSH and CDR2 LQKENI. The CDR3 runs 16 residues. The V end was cut by 3 bases, the J end by 0 bases, with 11 bases between. The CDR3 spells CASSPRHVSTNEKLFF. CDR3 DNA: TGTGCCAGCTCACCCCGTCATGTCTCAACTAATGAAAAACTGTTTTTT. Full variable domain (missing parts from reference TRBV18 and TRBJ1-4): NAGVMQNPRHLVRRRGQEARLRCSPMKGHSHVYWYRQLPEEGLKFMVYLQKENIIDESGMPKERFSAEFPKEGPSILRIQQVVRGDSAAYFCASSPRHVSTNEKLFFGSGTQLSVL.

The chain recombines TRBV5-1 with TRBJ1-4; possibly TRBD1 for D (6 bases). Per the germline V gene, CDR1 is SGHRS and CDR2 is YFSETQ. V shed 4 bases and J shed 2 bases, with 9 bases lying between them. The CDR3 runs to 14 residues. CDR3 nucleotide sequence: TGCGCCAGCAGCCAGGGGTGGACTAATGAAAAACTGTTTTTT. This codes for CASSQGWTNEKLFF.

This clonotype was counted a few times. The genes are TRBV6-1 and TRBJ2-5; D is perhaps TRBD2 (6 bases). Trimming removed 9 bases at V and 5 bases at J, with 16 bases between. CDR3 size: 13 residues. The germline V gene encodes CDR1 MNHNS and CDR2 SASEGT. The CDR3 reads CARGGMRMETQYF. DNA for the CDR3: TGTGCCAGAGGAGGGATGAGGATGGAGACCCAGTACTTC.

J is TRBJ1-4 and V is TRBV10-3; D is possibly TRBD1 (6 bases). Germline values: CDR1 ENHRY, CDR2 SYGVKD. Trimming left V 2 bases short and J 6 bases short, with 22 bases between. The CDR3 is made up of 18 amino acids. CDR3 in DNA: TGTGCCATCAGTGAGGCGCACCTCGACAGGTTAAGGGATGAAAAACTGTTTTTT. Translating it yields CAISEAHLDRLRDEKLFF.

This clonotype showed up many times. The rearrangement joins TRBV7-8 to TRBJ2-3; 16 nucleotides line up with TRBD2. The CDR3 totals 15 residues. Trimming cost V 11 bases and J 4 bases; bases outside gene matches: 6. CDR1 and CDR2 from the germline V gene are SGHVS and FQNEAQ. The CDR3 DNA is TGTGCCGGGGGACTAGCGGGGGGGCGTGCAGATACGCAGTATTTT. It translates to CAGGLAGGRADTQYF. Based on the CDR3 plus reference TRBV7-8 and TRBJ2-3, the full variable domain is GAGVSQSPRYKVAKRGQDVALRCDPISGHVSLFWYQQALGQGPEFLTYFQNEAQLDKSGLPSDRFFAERPEGSVSTLKIQRTQQEDSAVYLCAGGLAGGRADTQYFGPGTRLTVL.

This clonotype appeared a few times. V usage is TRBV7-9 and J usage is TRBJ2-2, with 9 bases lining up with TRBD2. The length of the CDR3 is 16 residues. J lost 2 bases, V lost 3 bases, and 4 bases had no gene match. Germline CDR1 SEHNR, CDR2 FQNEAQ (reference sequence). Written as DNA, the CDR3 is TGTGCCAGCAGCTTGATAGCGGGGGACAACACCGGGGAGCTGTTTTTT. Protein: CASSLIAGDNTGELFF.

J is TRBJ2-6 and V is TRBV4-1, with 7 bases aligning to TRBD1. The V gene's germline CDR1 is MGHRA and CDR2 YSYEKL. The CDR3 is 16 amino acids. The V gene end was trimmed by 4 bases and the J gene end by 0 bases; junction bases not matched to a gene: 3. In DNA form, the CDR3 reads TGCGCCAGCAGCCGAGGACAGGCCTCTGGGGCCAACGTCCTGACTTTC. Translation: CASSRGQASGANVLTF.

This clonotype was recorded once. This chain uses TRBV20-1 with TRBJ2-1, with 7 bases identical to TRBD2. Germline CDR1 reads DFQATT; CDR2 reads SNEGSKA (reference sequence). V was clipped by 3 bases and J by 4 bases; unmatched bases: 12. The CDR3 runs to 16 residues. The CDR3 reads CSASTGGRGMYNEQFF. CDR3 in DNA: TGCAGTGCTAGTACAGGAGGGCGGGGGATGTACAATGAGCAGTTCTTC.

This clonotype occurred a few times. The chain carries TRBV6-1 and TRBJ1-5, with D possibly matching TRBD1 (6 bases). The CDR3 covers 15 residues. Germline V gene lookup returns CDR1 MNHNS and CDR2 SASEGT. Between the trimmed V and J ends, which lost 6 bases and 7 bases, there was a span of 19 bases. Here the CDR3 DNA reads TGTGCCAGCAGGATAAGAGGATCAGGGGACCAGCCCCAGCATTTT. Translated: CASRIRGSGDQPQHF.

The CDR3: CASSQVFFDRSSYNSPLHF. The CDR3 DNA follows: TGCGCCAGCAGCCAAGTTTTTTTCGACAGGAGCTCCTATAATTCACCCCTCCACTTT. The V gene is TRBV4-3, the J gene TRBJ1-6, with a weak D call TRBD1 (6 bases). CDR1 is LGHNA, CDR2 YSLEER, per germline. V lost 1 base and J 0 bases, leaving 16 bases between the germline ends. The CDR3 is 19 amino acids.

This clonotype was counted at least ten times. This chain links TRBV7-9 with TRBJ2-2; D is possibly TRBD1 or TRBD2 (6 bases each). Germline CDR1 reads SEHNR; CDR2 reads FQNEAQ (reference sequence). The CDR3 loop spans 17 amino acids. Trimming left V 0 bases short and J 4 bases short, with 15 bases between. The CDR3 is CASSLAYSGALTGELFF. CDR3 coding DNA: TGTGCCAGCAGCTTAGCGTATTCGGGGGCCCTCACCGGGGAGCTGTTTTTT.

The genes are TRBV7-9 and TRBJ1-5, with D possibly matching TRBD1 (5 bases). This CDR3 has 16 amino acids. Per germline, CDR1 SEHNR and CDR2 FQNEAQ (reference sequence). V was shortened by 5 bases and J by 4 bases, with 18 bases between the two germline ends. CDR3 bases: TGTGCCAGCAGCCGAGGTACGGGGGACCCTAATCAGCCCCAGCATTTT. Its protein product is CASSRGTGDPNQPQHF.

This clonotype was picked up a small number of times. The chain carries TRBV6-1 and TRBJ2-3; D uncertain. The CDR3 runs 15 residues. V shed 6 bases and J shed 3 bases, with 16 bases lying between them. Germline lookup yields CDR1 MNHNS and CDR2 SASEGT. CDR3 residues: CASSKSRALTDTQYF. For the CDR3, the DNA is TGTGCCAGCAGCAAGAGTAGGGCGTTAACAGATACGCAGTATTTT.